This TCR beta chain appears in the sequencing data of a study of T cells after yellow fever vaccination. MiXCR, applied by TCRdb to the 5' RACE reads, yields one record per CDR3 protein. This table holds about 130,000 distinct CDR3 sequences, roughly 8.2% found once. This clonotype was found a few times. The origin of this receptor is a young man who received the YFV17D yellow fever vaccine. This sample comprised CD8+ T cells sorted from PBMCs, obtained on the day of the yellow fever booster vaccination.

The CDR3 loop is CAAGSSYEQYF. The CDR3 DNA follows: TGCGCCGCCGGGAGCTCCTACGAGCAGTACTTC. This chain connects TRBV4-3 to TRBJ2-7; a weak D match, TRBD2 (6 bases). Germline loops: CDR1 LGHNA, CDR2 YSLEER. The CDR3 length is 11 residues. The V end was cut by 11 bases, the J end by 0 bases, with 8 bases between.